The present entry profiles one T cell receptor beta chain with its context. These data come from a study of blood T cell repertoires in COVID-19. The junction had 9 bases not matched to a gene; V was cut back by 3 bases and J by 4 bases. CDR1 is SGHNT, CDR2 YENEEA, per germline. The CDR3 extends over 16 amino acids. Here immunoSEQ multiplex PCR was the method, and the copy in TCRdb shows in-frame clones only, minus some. The sample holds approximately 160,000 clones, roughly 84% seen once. The rearrangement joins TRBV11-3 to TRBJ2-3; 8 bases map to TRBD1. The receptor was isolated from a woman aged 45-65 years who had recovered from COVID-19. The sequenced sample consisted of PBMCs or T cells enriched from blood (not recorded which). The DNA for the CDR3 is TGTGCCAGCAGCTTTCGCGGACAGGGCTTTCCAGATACGCAGTATTTT. This encodes CASSFRGQGFPDTQYF.